This T cell receptor (beta chain) was identified during a study of T cell clones after liver transplantation (dated by TCRdb to the late 2010s). For the wider study: Samples were obtained from ITN030ST, a randomized trial in which withdrawal of immunosuppression was attempted within 2 years of liver transplantation. Donor-reactive T cell clones were identified using TCRbeta sequencing after a pre-transplant mixed lymphocyte reaction and were then followed in post-transplant blood. Tolerance was defined as complete immunosuppression withdrawal for at least one year with no rise in liver enzymes beyond twice the upper limit of normal. A cohort of 8 liver transplant recipients was studied, of whom 3 were classified as tolerant and 5 as non-tolerant. No induction therapy was given to the subjects, and standard immunosuppression was administered until randomization at 12-24 months post-transplant. Three of the eight recipients were HCV-positive; the others were transplanted for non-autoimmune, non-viral indications. Blood samples were taken pre-transplant, pre-randomization before withdrawal, and post-randomization after full withdrawal or failed withdrawal. As an antigen-independent comparator for donor-reactive sequences, third party-reactive TCRbeta sequences were also identified from pre-transplant MLRs.

Notes on this clone: This receptor's antigen is unknown. No base quality information exists; no much larger clone differs at one position.

Spanning cysteine to phenylalanine, the CDR3 consists of 13 amino acids. Of all the DNA, just the CDR3 is kept, 39 bases in frame from base 1. At the junction V is shortened by 4 bases and J by 7 bases, with 11 bases in between. CDR1 and CDR2 (LNHNV, YYDKDF) derive from the germline V gene (reference sequence). Here is what the overall study found, with its caveats: Donor-reactive sequences decreased more than third party-reactive sequences, which suggests partial antigen-specific deletion that was not related to withdrawal success. Conclusions were preliminary, limited by small, heterogeneous patient numbers and non-standardized post-transplant time points. Because allograft tissue specimens were not available, migration of donor-reactive T cells into the graft, rather than deletion, may have occurred. In 5 of 8 subjects, regardless of tolerance or HCV status, circulating donor-reactive CD4 TCRbeta sequences dropped significantly post-transplant. When repertoire turnover was accounted for, significantly reduced detection of donor-reactive sequences was found in 7 of 8 subjects for CD4 and in 8 of 8 subjects for CD8. In a couple of subjects, low numbers of available donor cells limited the measurable donor-reactive repertoire.

High-throughput TCRbeta CDR3 sequencing of frozen genomic DNA was performed by immunoSEQ, including PCR amplification, mapping, bias correction and internal controls. As for the original processing: Productive rearrangements were retained, and unique TCRbeta sequences were defined by the CDR3 nucleotide sequence together with the V and J gene. For a sequence to be called donor-reactive, it needed a frequency of at least 0.01% and at least 5-fold expansion in CFSE-low cells compared with unstimulated pre-transplant cells. Minimum frequency thresholds were set for each subject based on the unstimulated sample with the lowest template count, ensuring at least 90% detection power. Jensen-Shannon divergence between the top 1000 TCRbeta sequences post-transplant and pre-transplant was used to measure repertoire turnover. Changes in detection of donor-reactive sequences were tested with two-sided Fisher's exact tests. This is the immuneACCESS table as TCRdb keeps it, with only in-frame sequences that have V and J called. A part of the clones is gone; compared with another copy, unresolved V genes explain less than half, and the rest is unexplained. V and J calls and clone size are given by that table; D and trimming were obtained from the DNA. This sample comprises 8,500 to 10,000 clones, over 55% of them detected only once. The biggest ten clones account for around 23% of the sample.

Thawed unstimulated PBMCs were stained for CD3, CD4 and CD8 and FACS-sorted into CD3+CD4+ and CD3+CD8+ populations. Randomization to immunosuppression withdrawal applied to every one of the 8 studied subjects. The Qiagen DNeasy Blood and Tissue Kit was used to isolate genomic DNA. The sequences come from CD8+ T cells from blood, collected at the roughly 16-month timepoint. The chain links TRBV15 with TRBJ2-1; TRBD2 is perhaps the D gene, given 6 matching bases. This receptor was identified in a human patient who received a liver transplant. In transplant recipients, some T cells may be of donor rather than host origin. The bases are TGTGCCACCAGCACTGGGGGGACGAATGAGCAGTTCTTC. The resulting protein is CATSTGGTNEQFF.